Each of the 2 T cell receptor beta chains below was sequenced from the same sample in a study of monozygotic twins with inflammatory bowel disease. TCRdb re-analyzed the 5' RACE reads; it lists each CDR3 protein once, without DNA. This listing includes a few distinct CDR3 sequences. The sequenced sample was blood. The receptors stem from a human donor with ulcerative colitis or Crohn's disease, or a healthy co-twin of an affected twin (not recorded which). This table probably holds off-target reads from a library built for another chain.

This clonotype is hyperexpanded by frequency. The rearrangement links TRBV20-1 to TRBJ2-7; TCRdb picks TRBD1, but there is no DNA to check that call. This CDR3 comprises 15 residues. Germline loops: CDR1 DFQATT, CDR2 SNEGSKA (reference sequence). The CDR3 is CSAHSWGQGTYEQYF.

This clonotype registers hyperexpanded (1% or more) by frequency. The chain links TRBV6-4 to TRBJ1-1. There are 11 residues in the CDR3. Germline values: CDR1 MRHNA, CDR2 SNTAGT. The CDR3 sequence: CARPNNNDMRF.